The 25 T cell receptor beta chains given below trace back to one sample, sequenced in a study of Ad26.COV2.S vaccination and SARS-CoV-2 variants. Assay: immunoSEQ multiplex PCR; the TCRdb copy retains only in-frame clones and omits some. This table has around 350,000 clones, approximately 85% appearing once. Treatment indicated: 15 to 20 received Ad26.COV2.S at low or high dose, single or two shots; several received placebo; per-sample allocation not given. Samples came from day 63 after the first vaccine or placebo injection. This specimen was peripheral blood, taken in a trial of Ad26.COV2.S vaccine versus placebo. The receptor set was obtained from a person aged 18-65 years who received the Ad26.COV2.S COVID-19 vaccine or a placebo.

The rearrangement uses TRBV9 and TRBJ2-1; TRBD2 aligns across 8 bases. Germline CDR1 reads SGDLS; CDR2 reads YYNGEE. Trimming cost V 4 bases and J 12 bases; bases outside gene matches: 15. CDR3 size: 15 residues. In DNA form, the CDR3 reads TGTGCCAGCAGCCTAGCTACTAGCGGAGCGGCAGGGCAGTTCTTC. Translating it yields CASSLATSGAAGQFF.

CDR3 in DNA: TGTGCCAGCAGCAAAGGACTAGCGGGAGGGCCCTCTGATACGCAGTATTTT. Its translation: CASSKGLAGGPSDTQYF. V is TRBV6-2 or TRBV6-3 and J is TRBJ2-3; 15 positions agree with TRBD2. Germline V gives CDR1 MNHEY, CDR2 SVGEGT. Trimming cost V 6 bases and J 6 bases; bases outside gene matches: 10. This CDR3 has 17 amino acids.

The rearrangement uses TRBV4-1 and TRBJ2-7; D assignment may be TRBD1 or TRBD2 (5 bases each). CDR1 MGHRA and CDR2 YSYEKL come from the germline V gene. The CDR3 is made up of 14 amino acids. The ends were cut back, 4 bases at V and 2 bases at J, with 12 bases in the middle. CDR3 DNA sequence: TGCGCCAGCAGCCCTGGGACCGCGACCTACGAGCAGTACTTC. Protein product: CASSPGTATYEQYF.

This clone has more than one count but fewer than ten. J is TRBJ1-5 and V is TRBV4-1; TRBD1 aligns across 7 bases. The CDR3 totals 15 residues. Germline CDR1 reads MGHRA; CDR2 reads YSYEKL. V shed 4 bases and J 3 bases; nucleotides not matched to a gene: 6. This CDR3 is CASSPNGQDNQPQHF. DNA of the CDR3: TGCGCCAGCAGCCCGAATGGACAGGACAATCAGCCCCAGCATTTT.

The chain uses TRBV5-1 and TRBJ2-7; 9 positions match TRBD1. CDR3 length: 14 amino acids. CDR1 and CDR2 (germline): SGHRS, YFSETQ. V gave up 1 base and J gave up 5 bases; unmatched junction bases: 4. CDR3 region: CASSLTGQGNEQYF. In DNA form, the CDR3 reads TGCGCCAGCAGCTTGACGGGACAGGGTAACGAGCAGTACTTC.

Points on this clone: Other DNA sequences from this sample encode an identical CDR3 as well. The chain joins TRBV3-1 (or the pseudogene TRBV3-2) to TRBJ1-5; D remains unclear. The CDR3 consists of 14 residues. Trimming pared 1 base from V and 0 bases from J, leaving 4 bases between. CDR1 and CDR2 from the germline V gene are LGHDT and YNNKEL (reference sequence). The CDR3 reads CASSQVGSNQPQHF. In DNA, the CDR3 is TGTGCCAGCAGCCAAGTGGGTAGCAATCAGCCCCAGCATTTT.

This clone was observed a few times. As DNA, the CDR3 is TGTGCCAGCAGCTTAGACGACAGGGGGCGGTACGAGCAGTACTTC. It yields the protein CASSLDDRGRYEQYF. The rearrangement joins TRBV7-6 to TRBJ2-7; 10 nucleotides align to TRBD1. The germline V gene has CDR1 SGHVS and CDR2 FNYEAQ. Trimming removed 1 base from V and 4 bases from J; junction bases left unmatched: 4. The CDR3 covers 15 residues.

The genes are TRBV7-9 and TRBJ2-7, with TRBD1 identical over 8 bases. The V gene end was trimmed by 5 bases and the J gene end by 6 bases; junction bases not matched to a gene: 3. Germline assignment: CDR1 SEHNR and CDR2 FQNEAQ (reference sequence). This CDR3 is built from 12 residues. The CDR3 nucleotides are TGTGCCAGCAGCGAGACAGGGGTCGAGCAGTACTTC. Translating gives CASSETGVEQYF.

The gene calls are TRBV5-1 and TRBJ2-5; the D gene is possibly TRBD2 (5 bases). This CDR3 is built from 13 residues. Trimming took off 4 bases at V and 3 bases at J, with 10 bases between the two ends. In germline, CDR1 is SGHRS, CDR2 YFSETQ. The CDR3 nucleotides read TGCGCCAGCAGCAAGGCGGGTGAAGAGACCCAGTACTTC. As protein: CASSKAGEETQYF.

This CDR3 is CSARDTREQFF. CDR3 sequence (DNA): TGCAGTGCTAGAGATACTAGAGAGCAGTTCTTC. J is TRBJ2-1 and V is TRBV20-1; TRBD2 is a possible D gene (5 bases). Trimming took 0 bases from V and 10 from J, leaving 7 bases between them. The germline gives CDR1 DFQATT, CDR2 SNEGSKA (reference sequence). The CDR3 extends over 11 amino acids.

The V and J genes are TRBV6-5 and TRBJ1-2; D gene unclear. Trimming cost V 6 bases and J 7 bases, with 18 bases left between them. Germline V lookup: CDR1 MNHEY, CDR2 SVGAGI. This CDR3 comprises 14 residues. CDR3 in DNA: TGTGCCAGCAGCTCAGACCCGGCGGGCGGTGGCTACACCTTC. Translated: CASSSDPAGGGYTF.

V gene TRBV27 combines with J gene TRBJ2-1; the D gene is possibly TRBD2 (5 bases). Trimming pared 3 bases from V and 4 bases from J, leaving 10 bases between. The germline V gene has CDR1 MNHEY and CDR2 SMNVEV (reference sequence). The CDR3 is 14 amino acids. The CDR3 region is CASSFGLAYNEQFF. The CDR3 nucleotides read TGTGCCAGCAGTTTCGGACTGGCGTACAATGAGCAGTTCTTC.

This clone has a handful of counts. The J gene is TRBJ2-2, the V gene TRBV18; D call uncertain. Germline V CDR1 and CDR2: KGHSH, LQKENI. The CDR3 contains 13 residues. With 0 bases removed from V and 7 bases from J, the gap between germline ends came to 6 bases. CDR3 sequence: CASSPPGNGELFF. CDR3 DNA: TGTGCCAGCTCACCACCTGGGAACGGGGAGCTGTTTTTT. The full variable domain, completed using reference TRBV18 and TRBJ2-2, is NAGVMQNPRHLVRRRGQEARLRCSPMKGHSHVYWYRQLPEEGLKFMVYLQKENIIDESGMPKERFSAEFPKEGPSILRIQQVVRGDSAAYFCASSPPGNGELFFGEGSRLTVL.

This sequence joins TRBV11-2 and TRBJ2-7; TRBD2 matches 7 bases. Germline lookup yields CDR1 SGHAT and CDR2 FQNNGV. V shed 5 bases, J shed 3 bases, and the junction held 4 bases outside the gene matches. This CDR3 has 13 residues. In DNA form, the CDR3 reads TGTGCCAGCAGCCGGGGGGTTGTCTACGAGCAGTACTTC. It specifies CASSRGVVYEQYF. Full variable domain (remainder filled in from reference TRBV11-2 and TRBJ2-7): EAGVAQSPRYKIIEKRQSVAFWCNPISGHATLYWYQQILGQGPKLLIQFQNNGVVDDSQLPKDRFSAERLKGVDSTLKIQPAKLEDSAVYLCASSRGVVYEQYFGPGTRLTVT.

The V call is TRBV19, the J call TRBJ2-7, with D possibly being TRBD1 or TRBD2 (6 bases each). Looked up from germline, CDR1 is LNHDA and CDR2 is SQIVND (reference sequence). V was clipped by 2 bases and J by 4 bases, with 15 bases between them. The CDR3 totals 15 residues. DNA for the CDR3: TGTGCCAGTAGTATACAGACAGGTGGGACTTACGAGCAGTACTTC. This gives the protein CASSIQTGGTYEQYF.

This chain links TRBV6-2 or TRBV6-3 with TRBJ2-7, with 7 bases that match TRBD2. The CDR3 totals 15 residues. Trimming at V came to 2 bases and at J to 2 bases, leaving 6 bases not matched to a gene. Looked up from germline, CDR1 is MNHEY and CDR2 is SVGEGT. DNA for the CDR3: TGTGCCAGCAGTTACCTGGGCGGGAGTCCCTACGAGCAGTACTTC. Translating gives CASSYLGGSPYEQYF.

This clone is a singleton in its sample. CDR3 region: CASSPGLADRGTQYF. The DNA of the CDR3 is TGTGCCAGCAGCCCGGGACTAGCGGACAGAGGGACCCAGTACTTC. V usage is TRBV6-2 or TRBV6-3 and J usage is TRBJ2-5; TRBD2 aligns across 11 bases. The CDR3 length is 15 residues. J was trimmed by 7 bases and V by 6 bases; bases with no gene match: 10. CDR1 MNHEY and CDR2 SVGEGT come from the germline V gene.

The chain recombines TRBV27 with TRBJ1-6; 12 positions agree with TRBD1. Germline-derived CDR1 and CDR2 are MNHEY and SMNVEV (reference sequence). V trimming: 8 bases; J trimming: 7 bases; junction bases outside the gene matches: 3. This CDR3 region has 14 residues. Here the CDR3 DNA reads TGTGCCAGCGGGACAGGGGGCCGAAATTCACCCCTCCACTTT. Translation: CASGTGGRNSPLHF.

The chain carries TRBV6-5 and TRBJ1-2, with 9 bases fitting TRBD1. V gave up 2 bases and J gave up 2 bases; unmatched junction bases: 3. Germline CDR1 and CDR2: MNHEY and SVGAGI. The CDR3 is 15 residues long. CDR3 sequence (DNA): TGTGCCAGCAGTTACGACAGGGGGAAGAACTATGGCTACACCTTC. Protein: CASSYDRGKNYGYTF.

The CDR3 region is CASGDTLRGETQYF. CDR3 DNA: TGTGCCAGCGGGGACACCCTTCGGGGAGAGACCCAGTACTTC. The chain uses TRBV2 and TRBJ2-5; D might be TRBD1 (6 bases). The CDR3 runs to 14 residues. Trimming stripped 8 bases from V and 4 bases from J, with 17 bases between. The germline CDR1 and CDR2 sequences are SNHLY and FYNNEI.

The rearrangement links TRBV7-2 to TRBJ2-5, with a weak D call TRBD2 (7 bases). CDR1 is SGHTA and CDR2 is FQGNSA in the germline V gene. Trimming removed 4 bases at V and 0 bases at J, with 15 bases between. This CDR3 contains 16 residues. This CDR3 reads CASSSGGGGYQETQYF. CDR3 coding DNA: TGTGCCAGCAGCTCCGGAGGGGGGGGATACCAAGAGACCCAGTACTTC.

V gene TRBV10-3 combines with J gene TRBJ2-3; D ambiguous. This CDR3 is 14 amino acids long. The V end was cut by 5 bases, the J end by 2 bases, with 11 bases between. Germline CDR1 reads ENHRY; CDR2 reads SYGVKD. CDR3: CAISSGSYTDTQYF. CDR3 nucleotide sequence: TGTGCCATCAGTTCCGGGTCTTACACAGATACGCAGTATTTT.

V and J are TRBV6-5 and TRBJ2-6, with 10 nucleotides matching TRBD1. Germline V gene data show CDR1 as MNHEY and CDR2 as SVGAGI. The length of the CDR3 is 16 residues. Trimming cost V 2 bases and J 4 bases; bases outside gene matches: 2. The CDR3 sequence is CASSYDRGRGANVLTF. The CDR3 DNA reads TGTGCCAGCAGTTACGACAGGGGGCGAGGGGCCAACGTCCTGACTTTC.

V and J are TRBV3-1 (or the pseudogene TRBV3-2) and TRBJ2-4; 16 bases fit TRBD2. This CDR3 contains 17 residues. Germline assignment: CDR1 LGHDT and CDR2 YNNKEL (reference sequence). The V and J ends lost 6 bases and 5 bases, in that order; junction bases with no gene match: 7. In DNA form, the CDR3 reads TGTGCCAGCAGGAGGGGACTAGCGGGAGGGCCAGAAAACATTCAGTACTTC. It translates to CASRRGLAGGPENIQYF.

The chain combines TRBV20-1 with TRBJ1-6, with D possibly matching TRBD1 (5 bases). The CDR3 runs to 16 residues. Germline V gives CDR1 DFQATT, CDR2 SNEGSKA (reference sequence). V was cut by 3 bases and J by 2 bases, with 14 bases left in between. DNA of the CDR3: TGCAGTGCTAGTGACGGGCTGGGGGCCTATAATTCACCCCTCCACTTT. Protein: CSASDGLGAYNSPLHF.